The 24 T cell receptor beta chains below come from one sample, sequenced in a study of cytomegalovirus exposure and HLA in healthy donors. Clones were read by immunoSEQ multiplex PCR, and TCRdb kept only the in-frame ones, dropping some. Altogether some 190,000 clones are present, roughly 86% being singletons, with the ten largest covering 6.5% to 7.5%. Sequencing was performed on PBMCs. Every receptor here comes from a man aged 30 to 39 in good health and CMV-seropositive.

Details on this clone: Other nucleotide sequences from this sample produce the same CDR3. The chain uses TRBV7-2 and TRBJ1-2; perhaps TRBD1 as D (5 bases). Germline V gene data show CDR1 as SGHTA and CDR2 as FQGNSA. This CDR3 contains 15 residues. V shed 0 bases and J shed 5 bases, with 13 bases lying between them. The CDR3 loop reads CASSLATGGGYGYTF. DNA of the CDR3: TGTGCCAGCAGCTTAGCTACAGGCGGGGGGTATGGCTACACCTTC.

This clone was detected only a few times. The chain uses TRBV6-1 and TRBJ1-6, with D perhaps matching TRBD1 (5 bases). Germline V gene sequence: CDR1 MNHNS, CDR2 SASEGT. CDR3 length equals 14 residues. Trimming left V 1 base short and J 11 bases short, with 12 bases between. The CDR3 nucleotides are TGTGCCAGCAGTGAAGGTGGGGGAGGGGCACCCCTCCACTTT. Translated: CASSEGGGGAPLHF.

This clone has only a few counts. The CDR3, as DNA: TGTGCCAGCAGCTTAAGGCGGGGGAGCACAGATACGCAGTATTTT. Amino acids: CASSLRRGSTDTQYF. The rearrangement uses TRBV11-2 and TRBJ2-3; 7 bases map to TRBD2. The CDR3 consists of 15 residues. V lost 2 bases and J lost 0; bases outside the gene matches: 2. From germline, CDR1 is SGHAT and CDR2 FQNNGV.

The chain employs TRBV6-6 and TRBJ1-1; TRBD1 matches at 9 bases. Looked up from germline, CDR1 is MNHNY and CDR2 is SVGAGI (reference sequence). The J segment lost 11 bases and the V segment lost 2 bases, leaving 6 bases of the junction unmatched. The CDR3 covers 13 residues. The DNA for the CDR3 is TGTGCCAGCAGTTACAGGACAGGGGAGGTCGCTTTCTTT. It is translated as CASSYRTGEVAFF.

CDR3 region: CASSSGITQNQPQHF. CDR3 in DNA: TGCGCCAGCAGCTCCGGGATCACCCAAAATCAGCCCCAGCATTTT. This rearrangement joins TRBV4-1 to TRBJ1-5; no reliable D call. The CDR3 has 15 amino acids. Germline-derived CDR1 and CDR2 are MGHRA and YSYEKL. Trimming left V 5 bases short and J 4 bases short, with 15 bases between.

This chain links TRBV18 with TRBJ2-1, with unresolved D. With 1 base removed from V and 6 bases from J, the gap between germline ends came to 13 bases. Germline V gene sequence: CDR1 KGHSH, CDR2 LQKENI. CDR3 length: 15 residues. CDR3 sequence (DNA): TGTGCCAGCTCACCACTCACCTCTCTCCTCAATGAGCAGTTCTTC. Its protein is CASSPLTSLLNEQFF. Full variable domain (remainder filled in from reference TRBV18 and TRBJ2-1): NAGVMQNPRHLVRRRGQEARLRCSPMKGHSHVYWYRQLPEEGLKFMVYLQKENIIDESGMPKERFSAEFPKEGPSILRIQQVVRGDSAAYFCASSPLTSLLNEQFFGPGTRLTVL.

CDR3 sequence: CASSRTGTTLEQYF. The CDR3 DNA sequence: TGTGCCAGCAGCCGGACAGGGACTACGTTGGAGCAGTACTTC. J is TRBJ2-7 and V is TRBV7-2; perhaps TRBD1 as D (8 bases). The CDR3 has 14 amino acids. Germline CDR1 is SGHTA and CDR2 is FQGNSA. Deletions cut 5 bases from V and 7 bases from J, with 18 bases between.

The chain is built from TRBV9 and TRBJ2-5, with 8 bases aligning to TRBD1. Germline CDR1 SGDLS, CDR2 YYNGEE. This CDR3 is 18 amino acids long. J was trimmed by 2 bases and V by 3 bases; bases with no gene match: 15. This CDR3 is CASSAEGQGGREQETQYF. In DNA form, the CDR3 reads TGTGCCAGCAGCGCCGAAGGACAGGGTGGAAGGGAACAAGAGACCCAGTACTTC.

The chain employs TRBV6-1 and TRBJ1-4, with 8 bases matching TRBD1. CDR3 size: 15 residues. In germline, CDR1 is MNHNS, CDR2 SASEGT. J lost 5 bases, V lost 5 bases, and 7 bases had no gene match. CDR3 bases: TGTGCCAGCAGTTCCCAGGGGGCAAGGAATGAAAAACTGTTTTTT. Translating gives CASSSQGARNEKLFF.

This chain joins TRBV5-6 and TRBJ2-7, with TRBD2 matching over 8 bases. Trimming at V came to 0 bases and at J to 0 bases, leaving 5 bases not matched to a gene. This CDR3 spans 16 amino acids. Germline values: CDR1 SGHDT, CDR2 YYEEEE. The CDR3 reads CASSLAAGGNSYEQYF. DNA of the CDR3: TGTGCCAGCAGCTTGGCCGCGGGAGGTAACTCCTACGAGCAGTACTTC.

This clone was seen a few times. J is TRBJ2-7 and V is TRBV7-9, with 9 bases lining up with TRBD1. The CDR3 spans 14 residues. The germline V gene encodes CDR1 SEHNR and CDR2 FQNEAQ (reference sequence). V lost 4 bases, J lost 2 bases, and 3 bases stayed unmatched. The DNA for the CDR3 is TGTGCCAGCAGCTCGACAGGGGGGACCTACGAGCAGTACTTC. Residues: CASSSTGGTYEQYF.

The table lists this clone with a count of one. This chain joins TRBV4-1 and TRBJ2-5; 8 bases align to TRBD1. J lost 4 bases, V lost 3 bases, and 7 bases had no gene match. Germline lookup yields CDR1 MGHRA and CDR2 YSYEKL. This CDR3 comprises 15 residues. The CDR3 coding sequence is TGCGCCAGCAGCCAGGTTTTCGGACAGGGAGAGACCCAGTACTTC. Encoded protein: CASSQVFGQGETQYF.

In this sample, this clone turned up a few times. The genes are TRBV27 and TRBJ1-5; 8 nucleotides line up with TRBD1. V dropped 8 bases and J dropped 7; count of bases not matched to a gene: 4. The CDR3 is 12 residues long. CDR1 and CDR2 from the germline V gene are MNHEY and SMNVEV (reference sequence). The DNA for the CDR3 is TGTGCCAGCTGGACAGGGTTCCAGCCCCAGCATTTT. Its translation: CASWTGFQPQHF.

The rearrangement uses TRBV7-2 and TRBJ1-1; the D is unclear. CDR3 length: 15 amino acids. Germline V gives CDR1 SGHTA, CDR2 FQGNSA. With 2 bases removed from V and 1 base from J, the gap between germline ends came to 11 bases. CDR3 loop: CASSLSLTENTEAFF. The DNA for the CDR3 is TGTGCCAGCAGCTTATCCTTAACAGAGAACACTGAAGCTTTCTTT.

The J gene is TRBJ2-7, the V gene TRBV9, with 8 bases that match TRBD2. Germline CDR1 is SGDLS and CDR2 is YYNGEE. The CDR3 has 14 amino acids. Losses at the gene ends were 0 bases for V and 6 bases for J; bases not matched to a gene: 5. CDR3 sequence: CASSVAPSGSEQYF. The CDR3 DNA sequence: TGTGCCAGCAGCGTAGCTCCCAGCGGGAGCGAGCAGTACTTC.

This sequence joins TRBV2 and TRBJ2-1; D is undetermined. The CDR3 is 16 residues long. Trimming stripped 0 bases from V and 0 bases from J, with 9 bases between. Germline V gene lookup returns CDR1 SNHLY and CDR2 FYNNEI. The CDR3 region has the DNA TGTGCCAGCAGTGAAGCACGGGTGAGCTCCTACAATGAGCAGTTCTTC. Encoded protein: CASSEARVSSYNEQFF.

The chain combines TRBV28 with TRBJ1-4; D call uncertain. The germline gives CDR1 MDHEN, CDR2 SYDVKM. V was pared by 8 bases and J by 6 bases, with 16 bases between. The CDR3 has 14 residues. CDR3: CASGTPGRDEKLFF. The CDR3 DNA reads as TGTGCCAGCGGAACTCCAGGACGAGATGAAAAACTGTTTTTT.

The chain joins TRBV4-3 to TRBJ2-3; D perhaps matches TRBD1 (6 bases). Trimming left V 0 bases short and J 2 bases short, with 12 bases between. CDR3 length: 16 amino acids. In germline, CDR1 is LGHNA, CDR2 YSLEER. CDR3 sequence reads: CASSQDLRDNTDTQYF. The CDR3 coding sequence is TGCGCCAGCAGCCAAGATCTTCGGGACAACACAGATACGCAGTATTTT.

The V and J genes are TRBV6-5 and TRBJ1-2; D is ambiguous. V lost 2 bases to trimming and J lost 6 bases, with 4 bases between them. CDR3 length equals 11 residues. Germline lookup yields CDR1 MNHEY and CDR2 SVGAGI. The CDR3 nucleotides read TGTGCCAGCAGTTACGGGGATGGCTACACCTTC. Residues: CASSYGDGYTF.

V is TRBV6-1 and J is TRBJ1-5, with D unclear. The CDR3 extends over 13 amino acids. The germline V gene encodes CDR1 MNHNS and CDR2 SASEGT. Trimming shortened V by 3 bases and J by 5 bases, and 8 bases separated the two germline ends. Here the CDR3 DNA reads TGTGCCAGCAGTGAGGACCGAGATCAGCCCCAGCATTTT. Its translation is CASSEDRDQPQHF.

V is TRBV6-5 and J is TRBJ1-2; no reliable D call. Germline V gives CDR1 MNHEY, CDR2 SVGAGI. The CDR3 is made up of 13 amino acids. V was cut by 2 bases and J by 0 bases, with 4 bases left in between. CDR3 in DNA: TGTGCCAGCAGTTACGACTCTAACTATGGCTACACCTTC. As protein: CASSYDSNYGYTF.

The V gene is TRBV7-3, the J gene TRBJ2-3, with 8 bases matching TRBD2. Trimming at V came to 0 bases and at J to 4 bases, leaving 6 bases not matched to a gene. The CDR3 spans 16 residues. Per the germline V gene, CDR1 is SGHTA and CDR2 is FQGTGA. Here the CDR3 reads CASSLTPAGAADTQYF. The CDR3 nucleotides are TGTGCCAGCAGCTTAACGCCAGCGGGGGCGGCAGATACGCAGTATTTT.

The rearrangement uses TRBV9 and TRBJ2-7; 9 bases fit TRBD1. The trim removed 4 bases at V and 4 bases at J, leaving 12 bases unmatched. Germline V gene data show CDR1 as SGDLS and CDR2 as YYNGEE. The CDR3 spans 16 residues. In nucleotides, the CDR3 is TGTGCCAGCAGCCCCAAGGGGGACAGGGCGAATTACGAGCAGTACTTC. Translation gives CASSPKGDRANYEQYF. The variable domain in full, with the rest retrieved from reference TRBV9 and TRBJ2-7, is DSGVTQTPKHLITATGQRVTLRCSPRSGDLSVYWYQQSLDQGLQFLIQYYNGEERAKGNILERFSAQQFPDLHSELNLSSLELGDSALYFCASSPKGDRANYEQYFGPGTRLTVT.

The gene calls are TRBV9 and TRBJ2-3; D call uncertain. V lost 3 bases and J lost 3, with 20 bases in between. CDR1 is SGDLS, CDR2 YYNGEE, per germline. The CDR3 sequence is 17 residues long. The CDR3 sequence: CASSANRGAFGTDTQYF. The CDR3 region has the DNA TGTGCCAGCAGCGCCAACAGAGGAGCCTTTGGGACAGATACGCAGTATTTT.